These 32 T cell receptor beta chains originate from one sample sequenced in a study of T cells in localized non-small cell lung cancer (dated by TCRdb to 2018 to 2021). Library preparation used the immunoSEQ multiplex PCR assay. TCRdb re-hosts the immuneACCESS table, in-frame sequences only. Its copies lack some clones; in the studies checked, an unresolved V gene accounts for under half of them, and the cause for the rest is not known. For this sample there are about 82,000 clones; over 60% appear just once. The ten largest account for roughly 19% of the sample. The specimen was PBMCs, collected before any cancer treatment. The receptors here all came from a man aged 35 to 69 with stage II squamous cell lung carcinoma.

The chain employs TRBV28 and TRBJ1-5; a possible D gene is TRBD1 (5 bases). Trimming removed 2 bases at V and 4 bases at J, with 9 bases between. CDR3 length equals 14 residues. Per the germline V gene, CDR1 is MDHEN and CDR2 is SYDVKM. As DNA, the CDR3 is TGTGCCAGCAGTTTACGGGACCTAAATCAGCCCCAGCATTTT. It specifies CASSLRDLNQPQHF.

CDR3 sequence reads: CAISGQSYEQYF. For the CDR3, the DNA is TGTGCCATCAGTGGACAGTCCTACGAGCAGTACTTC. The chain has TRBV10-3 and TRBJ2-7, with a possible D match to TRBD1 (5 bases). The germline gives CDR1 ENHRY, CDR2 SYGVKD. V shed 4 bases and J shed 1 base, with 5 bases lying between them. CDR3 length: 12 amino acids.

This chain connects TRBV4-1 to TRBJ2-3; the match to TRBD2 covers 13 bases. The CDR3 covers 19 residues. With 2 bases clipped from V and 3 bases from J, the junction kept 11 bases outside the gene matches. Germline CDR1 is MGHRA and CDR2 is YSYEKL. The CDR3 sequence: CASSQSPPGTSGITDTQYF. CDR3 in DNA: TGCGCCAGCAGCCAATCCCCCCCCGGGACTAGCGGGATAACAGATACGCAGTATTTT.

This clone has just a few counts. This chain links TRBV4-3 with TRBJ1-1; the D is unclear. Germline loops: CDR1 LGHNA, CDR2 YSLEER. This CDR3 spans 14 amino acids. With 1 base removed from V and 1 base from J, the gap between germline ends came to 7 bases. The CDR3 nucleotides read TGCGCCAGCAGCCAAGTCAGAGGGAACACTGAAGCTTTCTTT. This codes for CASSQVRGNTEAFF.

This clone turned up a few times. This chain joins TRBV19 and TRBJ2-5; 8 nucleotides agree with TRBD1. The germline V gene has CDR1 LNHDA and CDR2 SQIVND (reference sequence). Trimming at V came to 4 bases and at J to 1 base, leaving 2 bases not matched to a gene. This CDR3 has 14 amino acids. The CDR3, as DNA: TGTGCCAGTAGTAGGACAGGGCGCCAAGAGACCCAGTACTTC. The encoded protein is CASSRTGRQETQYF.

The V call is TRBV11-3, the J call TRBJ2-1; 9 bases align to TRBD2. The germline V gene encodes CDR1 SGHNT and CDR2 YENEEA. The V segment lost 5 bases and the J segment 0 bases; nucleotides outside the gene matches: 8. This CDR3 is 17 amino acids long. CDR3 bases: TGTGCCAGCAGCCCTCGACTAGCGGATAGCTCCTACAATGAGCAGTTCTTC. Encoded protein: CASSPRLADSSYNEQFF. Combining the CDR3 with reference TRBV11-3 and TRBJ2-1 gives the whole variable domain EAGVVQSPRYKIIEKKQPVAFWCNPISGHNTLYWYLQNLGQGPELLIRYENEEAVDDSQLPKDRFSAERLKGVDSTLKIQPAELGDSAVYLCASSPRLADSSYNEQFFGPGTRLTVL.

The chain links TRBV2 to TRBJ2-2; D unclear. CDR3 size: 15 residues. The V end was cut by 3 bases, the J end by 2 bases, with 10 bases between. Germline CDR1 SNHLY, CDR2 FYNNEI. CDR3 nucleotides: TGTGCCAGCAGTGATTCACAGATCAACACCGGGGAGCTGTTTTTT. This encodes CASSDSQINTGELFF. Together with reference TRBV2 and TRBJ2-2, the CDR3 gives the full variable domain: EPEVTQTPSHQVTQMGQEVILRCVPISNHLYFYWYRQILGQKVEFLVSFYNNEISEKSEIFDDQFSVERPDGSNFTLKIRSTKLEDSAMYFCASSDSQINTGELFFGEGSRLTVL.

CDR3 sequence reads: CASRTGNENYGYTF. The CDR3 nucleotides are TGTGCCAGCAGGACAGGGAATGAGAACTATGGCTACACCTTC. The V gene is TRBV6-1, the J gene TRBJ1-2; 7 bases are a match to TRBD1. CDR1 is MNHNS and CDR2 is SASEGT in the germline V gene. The CDR3 spans 14 residues. The J segment lost 2 bases and the V segment lost 6 bases, leaving 6 bases of the junction unmatched.

This chain links TRBV30 with TRBJ2-1, with a possible D match to TRBD1 (6 bases). The CDR3 totals 15 residues. The germline V gene encodes CDR1 GTSNPN and CDR2 SVGIG (reference sequence). V lost 3 bases and J lost 4, with 16 bases in between. CDR3 loop: CAWSQRTVRYNEQFF. Here the CDR3 DNA reads TGTGCCTGGAGCCAAAGGACAGTCCGTTACAATGAGCAGTTCTTC. Complete variable domain (other parts from reference TRBV30 and TRBJ2-1): SQTIHQWPATLVQPVGSPLSLECTVEGTSNPNLYWYRQAAGRGLQLLFYSVGIGQISSEVPQNLSASRPQDRQFILSSKKLLLSDSGFYLCAWSQRTVRYNEQFFGPGTRLTVL.

The V and J genes are TRBV7-8 and TRBJ1-2; a weak D match, TRBD1 (6 bases). The ends were cut back, 5 bases at V and 1 base at J, with 14 bases in the middle. Germline CDR1 reads SGHVS; CDR2 reads FQNEAQ. The CDR3 consists of 15 residues. For the CDR3, the DNA is TGTGCCAGCAGCAGAAGGGACAACCGTAACTATGGCTACACCTTC. Translated, it gives CASSRRDNRNYGYTF.

The chain has TRBV7-2 and TRBJ2-7; unclear D gene. Germline lookup yields CDR1 SGHTA and CDR2 FQGNSA. V lost 1 base to trimming and J lost 3 bases, with 7 bases between them. The CDR3 is 13 residues long. CDR3 in amino acids: CASSLVGYYEQYF. The DNA of the CDR3 is TGTGCCAGCAGCTTAGTAGGTTACTACGAGCAGTACTTC.

V is TRBV14 and J is TRBJ2-1; 7 bases match TRBD2. CDR1 is SGHDN and CDR2 is FVKESK in the germline V gene. CDR3 length: 14 amino acids. J lost 6 bases, V lost 4 bases, and 6 bases had no gene match. CDR3 amino acids: CASSRGLGGNEQFF. The DNA for the CDR3 is TGTGCCAGCAGCCGAGGACTAGGTGGCAATGAGCAGTTCTTC.

The rearrangement joins TRBV18 to TRBJ1-6, with 8 bases matching TRBD1. CDR3 length: 14 residues. The junction had 0 bases not matched to a gene; V was cut back by 3 bases and J by 5 bases. Germline V lookup: CDR1 KGHSH, CDR2 LQKENI. This CDR3 reads CASSPGQDNSPLHF. The CDR3 DNA reads TGTGCCAGCTCACCGGGACAGGATAATTCACCCCTCCACTTT. Using reference TRBV18 and TRBJ1-6 for the parts outside the CDR3, the full variable domain is NAGVMQNPRHLVRRRGQEARLRCSPMKGHSHVYWYRQLPEEGLKFMVYLQKENIIDESGMPKERFSAEFPKEGPSILRIQQVVRGDSAAYFCASSPGQDNSPLHFGNGTRLTVT.

The chain couples TRBV27 to TRBJ2-1; TRBD1 or TRBD2 may be the D gene (5 bases each). CDR3 length: 15 residues. V lost 2 bases and J 3 bases, leaving 11 bases between the germline ends. Germline V gives CDR1 MNHEY, CDR2 SMNVEV (reference sequence). Here the CDR3 DNA reads TGTGCCAGCAGTTTACAGGGAGACAGCTACAATGAGCAGTTCTTC. It specifies CASSLQGDSYNEQFF.

V is TRBV7-2 and J is TRBJ1-6; the match to TRBD1 covers 8 bases. The CDR3 has 16 residues. Germline lookup yields CDR1 SGHTA and CDR2 FQGNSA. The V and J ends lost 4 bases and 7 bases, in that order; junction bases with no gene match: 9. The chain's CDR3 is CASSSNGQGANSPLHF. CDR3 sequence (DNA): TGTGCCAGCAGCTCCAACGGACAGGGAGCAAATTCACCCCTCCACTTT.

The chain uses TRBV6-6 and TRBJ1-4; tentatively, D is TRBD1 (5 bases). This CDR3 has 12 amino acids. V gave up 7 bases and J gave up 10 bases, with 13 bases separating them. CDR1 and CDR2 (germline): MNHNY, SVGAGI (reference sequence). The CDR3 reads CASKSSGTKLFF. CDR3 sequence (DNA): TGTGCCAGCAAGTCATCCGGGACAAAACTGTTTTTT.

The chain has TRBV5-4 and TRBJ2-1; the D is unclear. Germline CDR1 is SGHNT and CDR2 is YYREEE (reference sequence). The ends were cut back, 0 bases at V and 9 bases at J, with 13 bases in the middle. The CDR3 runs 14 residues. As DNA, the CDR3 is TGTGCCAGCAGCTTGGAAGCCAGCGAGGTTGAGCAGTTCTTC. Encoded protein: CASSLEASEVEQFF.

V usage is TRBV7-9 and J usage is TRBJ1-4, with D perhaps matching TRBD1 (5 bases). CDR3 length: 14 residues. V was cut by 3 bases and J by 7 bases, with 12 bases left in between. Germline values: CDR1 SEHNR, CDR2 FQNEAQ (reference sequence). The CDR3 DNA reads TGTGCCAGCAGCTTCTTCCAGGGTGGTGAAAAACTGTTTTTT. It translates to CASSFFQGGEKLFF.

The chain has TRBV7-2 and TRBJ2-4; no firm D call. V was pared by 0 bases and J by 4 bases, with 4 bases between. Germline V lookup: CDR1 SGHTA, CDR2 FQGNSA. The CDR3 runs 13 residues. The CDR3 protein is CASSLAGKNIQYF. Here the CDR3 DNA reads TGTGCCAGCAGCTTAGCGGGGAAAAACATTCAGTACTTC.

V is TRBV6-6 and J is TRBJ2-5; 14 nucleotides match TRBD2. The ends lost 7 bases at V and 1 base at J; junction bases unmatched: 5. Per germline, CDR1 MNHNY and CDR2 SVGAGI (reference sequence). This CDR3 is 16 amino acids long. CDR3 amino acids: CASTEGLAGGQETQYF. In DNA, the CDR3 is TGTGCCAGCACCGAAGGACTAGCGGGGGGCCAAGAGACCCAGTACTTC.

The gene calls are TRBV5-1 and TRBJ2-1; weak D call: TRBD2 (5 bases). This CDR3 contains 14 residues. V was trimmed by 3 bases and J by 0 bases, leaving 7 bases between them. Germline CDR1 is SGHRS and CDR2 is YFSETQ. CDR3 nucleotide sequence: TGCGCCAGCAGCTCCCGGGGCTCCTACAATGAGCAGTTCTTC. Translating it yields CASSSRGSYNEQFF.

The chain couples TRBV6-5 to TRBJ2-7; D uncertain. The germline CDR1 and CDR2 sequences are MNHEY and SVGAGI. The CDR3 has 12 amino acids. V lost 4 bases, J lost 6 bases, and 10 bases lay in between. Here the CDR3 reads CASSSLIGEQYF. The CDR3 nucleotides read TGTGCCAGCAGTTCGTTAATCGGCGAGCAGTACTTC.

The chain carries TRBV5-1 and TRBJ2-2; possibly TRBD2 for D (5 bases). Germline values: CDR1 SGHRS, CDR2 YFSETQ. The CDR3 extends over 16 amino acids. Trimming pared 7 bases from V and 4 bases from J, leaving 20 bases between. CDR3 residues: CASRRDLAGGTGELFF. DNA of the CDR3: TGCGCCAGCCGCCGTGACCTGGCGGGTGGCACCGGGGAGCTGTTTTTT.

The V call is TRBV6-5, the J call TRBJ2-2, with a weak D call TRBD1 (5 bases). The CDR3 runs 13 residues. Germline values: CDR1 MNHEY, CDR2 SVGAGI. V was pared by 3 bases and J by 6 bases, with 8 bases between. For the CDR3, the DNA is TGTGCCAGCAGTTATGACAGACCCGGGGAGCTGTTTTTT. Protein product: CASSYDRPGELFF.

This chain connects TRBV6-1 to TRBJ2-5, with 11 bases that match TRBD1. The CDR3 covers 14 residues. Trimming took 6 bases from V and 5 from J; bases not matched to a gene: 5. Germline-derived CDR1 and CDR2 are MNHNS and SASEGT. CDR3 sequence (DNA): TGTGCCAGCAGACAGGACAGGGGGCTGGAGACCCAGTACTTC. This codes for CASRQDRGLETQYF.

The V gene is TRBV9, the J gene TRBJ1-2; D remains ambiguous. This CDR3 contains 12 residues. V was clipped by 4 bases and J by 1 base, with 5 bases between them. Germline CDR1 SGDLS, CDR2 YYNGEE. The CDR3 DNA follows: TGTGCCAGCAGCCTCAGTAACTATGGCTACACCTTC. Its protein is CASSLSNYGYTF.

The gene calls are TRBV28 and TRBJ2-7; 10 positions match TRBD1. Unmatched junction bases numbered 7, after V lost 5 bases and J lost 3 bases. This CDR3 is 15 amino acids long. Germline-derived CDR1 and CDR2 are MDHEN and SYDVKM. For the CDR3, the DNA is TGTGCCAGCAGTCTCGGGACAGGGGTTTTCTACGAGCAGTACTTC. Translated, it gives CASSLGTGVFYEQYF.

The chain couples TRBV5-4 to TRBJ1-2; D might be TRBD1 (5 bases). V dropped 2 bases and J dropped 0 bases, with 20 bases sitting between them. This CDR3 has 18 residues. The germline gives CDR1 SGHNT, CDR2 YYREEE (reference sequence). The CDR3 region is CASSFGRQGQHSNYGYTF. The DNA of the CDR3 is TGTGCCAGCAGCTTCGGTCGGCAGGGCCAACATTCTAACTATGGCTACACCTTC.

This chain connects TRBV6-1 to TRBJ1-2, with a possible D match to TRBD1 (6 bases). The CDR3 is 14 residues long. The germline gives CDR1 MNHNS, CDR2 SASEGT. V was clipped by 7 bases and J by 5 bases, with 17 bases between them. For the CDR3, the DNA is TGTGCCAGCACCCACGGGGGCTCCGGGTATGGCTACACCTTC. Translated: CASTHGGSGYGYTF.

The chain is built from TRBV5-5 and TRBJ1-2, with a tentative D call TRBD1 (5 bases). Trimming removed 3 bases from V and 4 bases from J, with 13 bases in between. Per the germline V gene, CDR1 is SGHKS and CDR2 is YYEKEE (reference sequence). The CDR3 extends over 14 amino acids. The CDR3 spells CASSSMAGTYGYTF. The CDR3 nucleotides are TGTGCCAGCAGCTCTATGGCAGGGACCTATGGCTACACCTTC.

The genes are TRBV5-1 and TRBJ2-2; D possibly corresponds to TRBD2 (6 bases). Germline CDR1 reads SGHRS; CDR2 reads YFSETQ. With 9 bases removed from V and 2 bases from J, the gap between germline ends came to 14 bases. The CDR3 covers 14 residues. The CDR3 coding sequence is TGCGCCACCAACCGGGCGGGAAACACCGGGGAGCTGTTTTTT. The encoded protein is CATNRAGNTGELFF. The full variable domain, with the rest looked up from reference TRBV5-1 and TRBJ2-2, is KAGVTQTPRYLIKTRGQQVTLSCSPISGHRSVSWYQQTPGQGLQFLFEYFSETQRNKGNFPGRFSGRQFSNSRSEMNVSTLELGDSALYLCATNRAGNTGELFFGEGSRLTVL.

The table lists this clone with a few counts. The chain uses TRBV6-6 and TRBJ1-6; perhaps TRBD1 as D (6 bases). CDR1 is MNHNY and CDR2 is SVGAGI in the germline V gene (reference sequence). V was pared by 10 bases and J by 4 bases, with 11 bases between. The CDR3 is 13 amino acids. The CDR3 spells CATRGQYNSPLHF. DNA of the CDR3: TGTGCCACCAGGGGCCAATATAATTCACCCCTCCACTTT.